Listed below are T cell receptor beta chains from one sample, sequenced in a study of molecular identifiers for immune sequencing clone quantification. Each CDR3 protein gets one entry after TCRdb re-called the PCR reads with MiXCR. The sample includes 490,000 or so distinct CDR3 sequences, roughly 26% of them seen just once. Sequenced material: naive CD8+ T cells from blood, with Jurkat cell RNA spiked in. The source of these receptors is a human donor in good health. Some libraries in this study had Jurkat cell RNA spiked in. Each CDR3 is given with its conserved first and last residue. The D gene is left open where the match is weak. The listing skips clone size in some rows; elsewhere it reads once, few, many or a size class.

j_call v_call d_call clone_size cdr3_aa cdr3_nt
TRBJ2-5 TRBV29-1 - - CSVSGTQGTLQETQYF TGCAGCGTTAGCGGGACACAGGGGACGCTACAAGAGACCCAGTACTTC
TRBJ2-1 TRBV29-1 TRBD1 many CSVESTGGRSGEQFF TGCAGCGTTGAGTCGACAGGGGGACGCAGTGGTGAGCAGTTCTTC
TRBJ2-4 TRBV11-2 TRBD1 - CARSSGTVKYF TGTGCCCGCAGCTCGGGGACAGTCAAGTACTTC
TRBJ2-5 TRBV12-3/TRBV12-4 - few CASSSPIRETQYF TGTGCCAGCAGTTCTCCGATCCGGGAGACCCAGTACTTC
TRBJ2-7 TRBV28 TRBD2 few CASSLPRTSHEQYF TGTGCCAGCAGTTTACCCCGGACTAGCCACGAGCAGTACTTC
TRBJ2-5 TRBV28 TRBD2 - CASSLKPTPSGREETQYF TGTGCCAGCAGTTTAAAGCCCACACCTAGCGGGAGGGAAGAGACCCAGTACTTC
TRBJ2-5 TRBV21-1 - - CASSKVNSGRAETQYF TGTGCCAGCAGCAAAGTTAATAGCGGGAGAGCGGAGACCCAGTACTTC
TRBJ1-4 TRBV2 - - CASRDRGGDEKLFF TGTGCCAGCAGAGACAGAGGTGGCGATGAAAAACTGTTTTTT
TRBJ1-5 TRBV6-5 TRBD1 few CASSRQGQGAQPQHF TGTGCCAGCAGCAGACAGGGACAGGGCGCTCAGCCCCAGCATTTT
TRBJ1-1 TRBV30 - few CAWKAGQNTEAFF TGTGCCTGGAAGGCAGGGCAGAACACTGAAGCTTTCTTT
TRBJ2-7 TRBV18 TRBD1 - CASSPRGQGAGEQYF TGTGCCAGCTCACCACGAGGACAGGGGGCTGGAGAGCAGTACTTC
TRBJ2-3 TRBV7-2 - - CASSLRAGTLATDTQYF TGTGCCAGCAGCTTAAGGGCCGGGACTCTCGCTACAGATACGCAGTATTTT
TRBJ2-7 TRBV24-1 - - CANSDLNREVFYEQYF TGTGCCAACAGTGATTTAAACAGGGAAGTTTTCTACGAGCAGTACTTC
TRBJ2-1 TRBV30 - many CAWSGGNEQFF TGTGCCTGGAGTGGGGGCAATGAGCAGTTCTTC
TRBJ2-7 TRBV25-1 - - CAGRRTGLGYEQYF TGTGCCGGCAGAAGGACTGGTCTGGGTTACGAGCAGTACTTC
TRBJ2-3 TRBV19 - many CASSIDRGTDTQYF TGTGCCAGTAGTATAGACCGGGGAACAGATACGCAGTATTTT
TRBJ2-3 TRBV20-1 - many CSARTWTATDTQYF TGCAGTGCTAGAACATGGACTGCCACAGATACGCAGTATTTT
TRBJ2-7 TRBV12-3/TRBV12-4 - many CASSNRLAYEQYF TGTGCCAGCAGCAACCGACTAGCCTACGAGCAGTACTTC
TRBJ2-5 TRBV5-6 TRBD2 - CASSFLLAPQETQYF TGTGCCAGCAGCTTCCTACTAGCGCCCCAAGAGACCCAGTACTTC
TRBJ2-3 TRBV19 - - CASSIYWVAASTDTQYF TGTGCCAGTAGTATATATTGGGTAGCGGCTAGCACAGATACGCAGTATTTT
TRBJ1-5 TRBV12-3/TRBV12-4 - once CASSSECQGILVNCNQPQHF TGTGCCAGCAGTTCCGAATGTCAGGGAATTCTCGTAAATTGCAATCAGCCCCAGCATTTT
TRBJ2-1 TRBV27 TRBD2 - CASTISGDYNEQFF TGTGCCAGCACTATTAGCGGGGACTACAATGAGCAGTTCTTC
TRBJ2-7 TRBV11-1 - - CASTLAGLESFYEQYF TGTGCCAGCACTCTTGCGGGACTCGAGTCCTTCTACGAGCAGTACTTC
TRBJ1-6 TRBV6-2/TRBV6-3 - many CASTGLSSNSPLHF TGTGCCAGCACTGGACTGTCATCGAATTCACCCCTCCACTTT